This TCR beta chain is drawn from a study of T cell responses to AZD1222 COVID-19 vaccine. As to this clone: Its antigen is undetermined.

Regarding the study as a whole: CD4 TCRs associated with vaccination spanned spike, dominating at 160-218 and 743-854.

The CDR3 totals 18 residues. The ends lost 2 bases at V and 2 bases at J; junction bases unmatched: 7. CDR1 is KGHDR, CDR2 SFDVKD, per germline. Profiled with immunoSEQ multiplex PCR; TCRdb holds only in-frame clones, not every one. Counted here are some 99,000 clones, about nine tenths occurring once; the ten biggest clones make up 4.5% to 6.5%. The chain employs TRBV24-1 and TRBJ2-1; 11 bases line up with TRBD2. Source: peripheral blood, taken on day 0 of AZD1222 vaccination. This TCR was recovered from an adult in good health. CDR3 in DNA: TGTGCCACCAGTGATTCTGTAGCGGGAGGGGGGACCTACAATGAGCAGTTCTTC. Translated: CATSDSVAGGGTYNEQFF.